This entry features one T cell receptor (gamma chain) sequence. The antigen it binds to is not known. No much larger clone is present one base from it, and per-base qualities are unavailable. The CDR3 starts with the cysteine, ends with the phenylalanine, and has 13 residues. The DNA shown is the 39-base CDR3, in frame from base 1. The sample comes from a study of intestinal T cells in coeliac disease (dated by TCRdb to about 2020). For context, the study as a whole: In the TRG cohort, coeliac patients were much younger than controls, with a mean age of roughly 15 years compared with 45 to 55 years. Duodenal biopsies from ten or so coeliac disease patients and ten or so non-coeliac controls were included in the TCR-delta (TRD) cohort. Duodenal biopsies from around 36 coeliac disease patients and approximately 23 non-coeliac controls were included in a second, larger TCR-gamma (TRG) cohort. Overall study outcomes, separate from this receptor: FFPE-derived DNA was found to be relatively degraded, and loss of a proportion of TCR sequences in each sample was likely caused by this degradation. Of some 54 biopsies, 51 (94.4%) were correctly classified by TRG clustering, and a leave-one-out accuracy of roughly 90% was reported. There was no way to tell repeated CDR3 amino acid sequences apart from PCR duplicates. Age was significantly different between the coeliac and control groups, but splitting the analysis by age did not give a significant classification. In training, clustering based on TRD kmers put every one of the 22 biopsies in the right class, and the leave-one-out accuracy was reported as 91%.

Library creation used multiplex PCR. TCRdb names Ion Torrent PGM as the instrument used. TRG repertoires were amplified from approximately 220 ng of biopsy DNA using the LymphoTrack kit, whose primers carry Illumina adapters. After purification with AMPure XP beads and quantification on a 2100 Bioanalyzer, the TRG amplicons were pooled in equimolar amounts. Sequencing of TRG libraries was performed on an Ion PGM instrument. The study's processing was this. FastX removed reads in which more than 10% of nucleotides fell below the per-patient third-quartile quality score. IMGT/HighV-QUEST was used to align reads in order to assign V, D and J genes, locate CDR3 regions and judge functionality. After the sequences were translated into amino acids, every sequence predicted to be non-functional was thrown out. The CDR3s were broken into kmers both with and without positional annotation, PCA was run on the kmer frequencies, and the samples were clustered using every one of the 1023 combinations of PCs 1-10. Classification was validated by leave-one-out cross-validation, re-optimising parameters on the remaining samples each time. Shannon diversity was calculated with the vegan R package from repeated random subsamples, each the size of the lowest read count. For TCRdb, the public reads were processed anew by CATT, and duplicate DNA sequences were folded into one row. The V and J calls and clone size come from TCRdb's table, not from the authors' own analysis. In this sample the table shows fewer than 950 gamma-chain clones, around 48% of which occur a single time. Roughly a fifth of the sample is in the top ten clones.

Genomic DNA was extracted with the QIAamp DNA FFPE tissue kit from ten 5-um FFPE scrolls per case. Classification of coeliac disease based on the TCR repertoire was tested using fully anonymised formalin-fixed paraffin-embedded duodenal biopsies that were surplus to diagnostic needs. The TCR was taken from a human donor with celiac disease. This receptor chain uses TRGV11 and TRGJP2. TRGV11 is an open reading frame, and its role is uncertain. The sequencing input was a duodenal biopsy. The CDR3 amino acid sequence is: CAAFGGRVWIKTF. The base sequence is TGTGCTGCTTTCGGGGGGAGGGTTTGGATCAAGACGTTT.